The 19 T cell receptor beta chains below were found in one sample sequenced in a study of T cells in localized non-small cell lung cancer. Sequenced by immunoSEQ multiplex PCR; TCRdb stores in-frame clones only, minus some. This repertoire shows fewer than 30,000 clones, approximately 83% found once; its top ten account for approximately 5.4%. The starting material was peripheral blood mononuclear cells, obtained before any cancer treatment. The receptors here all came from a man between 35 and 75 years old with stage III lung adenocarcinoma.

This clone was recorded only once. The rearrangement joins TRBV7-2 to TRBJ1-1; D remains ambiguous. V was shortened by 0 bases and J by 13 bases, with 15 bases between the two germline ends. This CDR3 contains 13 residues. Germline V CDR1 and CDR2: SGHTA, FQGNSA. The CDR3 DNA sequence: TGTGCCAGCAGCTTAGCGTACGGACGGCACGATTTCTTT. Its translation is CASSLAYGRHDFF.

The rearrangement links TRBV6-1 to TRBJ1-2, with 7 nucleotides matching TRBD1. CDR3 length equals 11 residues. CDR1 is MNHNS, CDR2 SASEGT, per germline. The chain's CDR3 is CVSQGNYGYTF. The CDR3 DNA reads TGTGTCTCACAGGGGAACTATGGCTACACCTTC.

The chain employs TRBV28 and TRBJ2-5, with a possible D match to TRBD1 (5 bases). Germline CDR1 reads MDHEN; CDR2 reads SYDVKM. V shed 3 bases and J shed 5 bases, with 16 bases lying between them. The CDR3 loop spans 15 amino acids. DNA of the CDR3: TGTGCCAGCAGTTTCCCCCAGGGAAGACGCGAGACCCAGTACTTC. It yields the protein CASSFPQGRRETQYF.

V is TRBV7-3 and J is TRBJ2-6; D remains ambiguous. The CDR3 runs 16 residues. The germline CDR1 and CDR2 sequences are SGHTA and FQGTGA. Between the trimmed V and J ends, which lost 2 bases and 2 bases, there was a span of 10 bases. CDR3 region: CASSLAADTGANVLTF. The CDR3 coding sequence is TGTGCCAGCAGCTTAGCGGCGGATACTGGGGCCAACGTCCTGACTTTC.

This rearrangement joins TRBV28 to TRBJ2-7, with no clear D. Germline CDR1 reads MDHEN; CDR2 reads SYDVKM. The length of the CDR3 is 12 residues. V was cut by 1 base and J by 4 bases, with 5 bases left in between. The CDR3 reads CASSLSGYEQYV. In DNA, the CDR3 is TGTGCCAGCAGTTTATCTGGATACGAGCAGTACGTC.

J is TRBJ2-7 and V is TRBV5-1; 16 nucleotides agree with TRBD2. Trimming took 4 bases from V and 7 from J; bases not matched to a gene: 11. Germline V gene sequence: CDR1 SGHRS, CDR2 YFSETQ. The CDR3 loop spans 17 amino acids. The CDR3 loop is CASSVGLAGGVMGEQYF. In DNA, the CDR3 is TGCGCCAGCAGCGTGGGACTAGCGGGAGGGGTAATGGGAGAGCAGTACTTC.

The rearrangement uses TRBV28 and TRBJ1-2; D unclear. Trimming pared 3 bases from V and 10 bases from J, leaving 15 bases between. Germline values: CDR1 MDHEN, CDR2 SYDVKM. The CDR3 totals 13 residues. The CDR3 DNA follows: TGTGCCAGCAGTTTGCAAGGGCCCGTAACCTACACCTTC. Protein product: CASSLQGPVTYTF.

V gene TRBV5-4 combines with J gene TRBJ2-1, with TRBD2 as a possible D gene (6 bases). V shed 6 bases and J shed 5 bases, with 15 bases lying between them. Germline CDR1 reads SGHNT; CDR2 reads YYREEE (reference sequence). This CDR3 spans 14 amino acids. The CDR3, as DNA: TGTGCCAGCACCCTCAAGGGCGGGAACAATGAGCAGTTCTTC. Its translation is CASTLKGGNNEQFF.

This CDR3 reads CASSSYSGTTLENIQYF. Here the CDR3 DNA reads TGTGCCAGCAGCAGCTATTCCGGGACTACCTTAGAAAACATTCAGTACTTC. V gene TRBV5-6 combines with J gene TRBJ2-4; TRBD2 matches 7 bases. V lost 4 bases, J lost 5 bases, and 15 bases stayed unmatched. CDR1 and CDR2 (germline): SGHDT, YYEEEE. The CDR3 sequence is 17 residues long.

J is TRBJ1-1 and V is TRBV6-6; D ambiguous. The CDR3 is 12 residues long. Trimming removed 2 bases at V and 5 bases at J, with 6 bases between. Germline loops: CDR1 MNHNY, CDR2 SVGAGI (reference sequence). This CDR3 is CASSYIRTEAFF. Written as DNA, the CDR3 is TGTGCCAGCAGTTACATAAGGACTGAAGCTTTCTTT.

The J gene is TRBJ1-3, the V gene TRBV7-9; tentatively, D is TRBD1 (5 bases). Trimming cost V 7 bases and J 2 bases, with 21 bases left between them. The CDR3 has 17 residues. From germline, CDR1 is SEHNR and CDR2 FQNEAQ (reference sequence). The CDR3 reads CASNRLSSQGTGNTIYF. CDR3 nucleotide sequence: TGTGCCAGCAACCGACTTAGCTCCCAGGGTACTGGAAACACCATATATTTT.

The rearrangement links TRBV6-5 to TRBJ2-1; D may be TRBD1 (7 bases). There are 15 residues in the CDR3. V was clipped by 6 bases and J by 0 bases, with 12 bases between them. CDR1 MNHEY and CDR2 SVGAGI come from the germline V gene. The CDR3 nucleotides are TGTGCCAGCAGGACTAGGACAGGCTCCTACAATGAGCAGTTCTTC. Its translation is CASRTRTGSYNEQFF.

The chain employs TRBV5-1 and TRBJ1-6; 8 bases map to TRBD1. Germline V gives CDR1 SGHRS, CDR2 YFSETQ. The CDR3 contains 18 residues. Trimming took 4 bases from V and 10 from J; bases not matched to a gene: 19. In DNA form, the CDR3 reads TGCGCCAGCAGCCCGGGGGGCAGGGGGCGCGGGGGCAACTCACCCCTCCACTTT. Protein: CASSPGGRGRGGNSPLHF.

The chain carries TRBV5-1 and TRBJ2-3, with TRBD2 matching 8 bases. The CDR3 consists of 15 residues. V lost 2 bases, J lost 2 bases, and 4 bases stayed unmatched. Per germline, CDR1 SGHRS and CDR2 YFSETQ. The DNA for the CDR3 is TGCGCCAGCAGCTTAGTAGCGGGGTTCACAGATACGCAGTATTTT. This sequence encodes CASSLVAGFTDTQYF.

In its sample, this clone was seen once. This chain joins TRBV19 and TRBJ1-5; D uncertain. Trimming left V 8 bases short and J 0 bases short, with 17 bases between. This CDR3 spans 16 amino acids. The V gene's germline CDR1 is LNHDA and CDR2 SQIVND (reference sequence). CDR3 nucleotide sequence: TGTGCCAGTGGTCCCCGTCCAACTCCTAGCAATCAGCCCCAGCATTTT. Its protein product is CASGPRPTPSNQPQHF.

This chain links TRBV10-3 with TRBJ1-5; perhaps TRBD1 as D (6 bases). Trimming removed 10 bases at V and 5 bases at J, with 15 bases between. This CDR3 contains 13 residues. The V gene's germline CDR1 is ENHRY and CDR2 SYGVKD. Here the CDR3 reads CATSIQGDQPQHF. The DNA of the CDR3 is TGTGCCACATCGATACAGGGTGATCAGCCCCAGCATTTT.

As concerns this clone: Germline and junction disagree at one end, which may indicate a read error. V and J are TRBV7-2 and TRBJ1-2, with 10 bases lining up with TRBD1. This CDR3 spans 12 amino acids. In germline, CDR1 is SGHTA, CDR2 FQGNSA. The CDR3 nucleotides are TGTGCCAGCAGCTCTGACAGGGGGCGTATGGCCTTC. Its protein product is CASSSDRGRMAF.

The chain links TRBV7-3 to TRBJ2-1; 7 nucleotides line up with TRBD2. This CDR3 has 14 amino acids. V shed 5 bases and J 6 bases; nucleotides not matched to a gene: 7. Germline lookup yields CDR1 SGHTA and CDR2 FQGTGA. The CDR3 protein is CASSAPGLPNEQFF. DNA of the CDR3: TGTGCCAGCAGCGCCCCGGGACTACCCAATGAGCAGTTCTTC.

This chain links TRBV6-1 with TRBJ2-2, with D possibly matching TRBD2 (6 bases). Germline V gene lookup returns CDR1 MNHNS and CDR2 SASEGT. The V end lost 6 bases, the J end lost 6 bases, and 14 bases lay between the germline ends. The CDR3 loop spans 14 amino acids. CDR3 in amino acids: CASRTGLLAGELFF. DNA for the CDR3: TGTGCCAGCAGAACGGGACTCCTCGCCGGGGAGCTGTTTTTT.